The entry below describes one T cell receptor (beta chain). These data originate in a study of blood T cell repertoires in COVID-19. Study-level background: The study drew acute and convalescent COVID-19 samples from the United States, Italy and Spain. T cells, B-cell-depleted T cells, or PBMCs supplied cDNA or gDNA.

This CDR3 is 17 amino acids long. Germline loops: CDR1 KGHSH, CDR2 LQKENI. Trimming removed 0 bases from V and 0 bases from J; junction bases left unmatched: 2. Original processing notes: Reference gene primer amplification yielded estimated nucleated cell counts. TCRdb's table, derived via immunoSEQ multiplex PCR, lists solely in-frame clones and lacks some. V and J calls and clone size are those listed in that table; D and trimming were worked out from the DNA. Of some 90,000 clones in the sample, 75% to 95% were seen once. The receptor comes from a woman in her 50s in a cohort sampled during active COVID-19. The sample was peripheral blood. The J gene is TRBJ2-6, the V gene TRBV18; TRBD1 agrees at 7 bases. The DNA of the CDR3 is TGTGCCAGCTCACCACCGGGACAGAGCTCTGGGGCCAACGTCCTGACTTTC. Its protein product is CASSPPGQSSGANVLTF.